This T cell receptor beta chain comes out of a study of cytomegalovirus exposure and HLA in healthy donors. Overall study context: Samples from HLA-typed donors yielded about 85 million unique TCRs in an early data release.

Study results and limitations: In a later analysis, TCR beta V- and J-gene trimming showed a link to a missense DCLRE1C variant. Per a prior analysis, the majority of TCR beta V segments were productive roughly 90% or roughly 30% of the time. Because they were indistinguishable, some V segments, including TRBV6-2 and TRBV6-3, were excluded.

Vbeta (60) and Jbeta (13) primers were used in the PCR. Sequencing used immunoSEQ multiplex PCR; TCRdb keeps in-frame clones, though not all of them. The sample carries 150,000 to 200,000 clones, around 77% recorded once. To note about this clone: What it binds is unknown.

This CDR3 has 13 residues. Trimming removed 5 bases from V and 6 bases from J; junction bases left unmatched: 4. The germline V gene encodes CDR1 MNHEY and CDR2 SMNVEV (reference sequence). This TCR came from a man aged 60 to 69 in good health and CMV-seronegative. V is TRBV27 and J is TRBJ2-4; 7 bases agree with TRBD1. The specimen sequenced was PBMCs. The CDR3 coding sequence is TGTGCCAGCAGTAGACAGGGAGTAAACATTCAGTACTTC. It translates to CASSRQGVNIQYF.